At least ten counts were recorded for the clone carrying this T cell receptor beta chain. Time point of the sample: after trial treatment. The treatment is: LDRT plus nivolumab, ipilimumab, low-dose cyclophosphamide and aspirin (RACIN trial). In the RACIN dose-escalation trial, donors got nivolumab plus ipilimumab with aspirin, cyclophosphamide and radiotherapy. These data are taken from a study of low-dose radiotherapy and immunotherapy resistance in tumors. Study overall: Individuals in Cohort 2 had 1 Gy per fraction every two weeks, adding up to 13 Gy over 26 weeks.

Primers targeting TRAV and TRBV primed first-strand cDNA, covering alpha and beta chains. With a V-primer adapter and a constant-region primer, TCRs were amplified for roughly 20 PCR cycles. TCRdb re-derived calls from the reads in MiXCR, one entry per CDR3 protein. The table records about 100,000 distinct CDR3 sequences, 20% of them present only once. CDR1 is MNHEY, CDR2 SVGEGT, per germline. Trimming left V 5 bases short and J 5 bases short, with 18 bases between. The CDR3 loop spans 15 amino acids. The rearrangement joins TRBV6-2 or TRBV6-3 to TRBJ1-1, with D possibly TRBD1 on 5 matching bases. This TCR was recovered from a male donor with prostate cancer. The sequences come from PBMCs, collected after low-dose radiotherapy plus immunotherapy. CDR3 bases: TGTGCCAGCAGTATCCTTCTGGGGGGAAAAACTGAAGCTTTCTTT. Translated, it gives CASSILLGGKTEAFF.